What follows are 27 T cell receptor beta chains derived from one specimen sequenced in a study of T cell changes during pregnancy in multiple sclerosis. Generated by immunoSEQ multiplex PCR, the TCRdb table keeps only in-frame clones and is missing some. The sample holds approximately 57,000 clones, approximately 90% seen once. The specimen comprised peripheral blood, sampled after pregnancy. Receptors originate from a female donor in good health, enrolled as a control in a pregnancy study.

The V call is TRBV12-5, the J call TRBJ1-2; D not resolved. V was trimmed by 6 bases and J by 4 bases, leaving 12 bases between them. The germline V gene has CDR1 LGHNT and CDR2 FRNRAP. The CDR3 is made up of 13 amino acids. CDR3 region: CASGYLSGYGYTF. CDR3 in DNA: TGTGCTAGTGGCTACCTGAGCGGCTATGGCTACACCTTC. Full variable domain (rest looked up from reference TRBV12-5 and TRBJ1-2): DARVTQTPRHKVTEMGQEVTMRCQPILGHNTVFWYRQTMMQGLELLAYFRNRAPLDDSGMPKDRFSAEMPDATLATLKIQPSEPRDSAVYFCASGYLSGYGYTFGSGTRLTVV.

This sequence joins TRBV5-4 and TRBJ1-2; D remains ambiguous. Germline lookup yields CDR1 SGHNT and CDR2 YYREEE (reference sequence). Trimming removed 4 bases from V and 0 bases from J, with 16 bases in between. This CDR3 is 16 amino acids long. The CDR3 bases are TGTGCCAGCAGCCTCCCGGGCGGGCAAGCTAACTATGGCTACACCTTC. Translated, it gives CASSLPGGQANYGYTF.

The chain recombines TRBV2 with TRBJ1-5; TRBD1 matches 10 bases. The CDR3 loop spans 15 amino acids. Germline V lookup: CDR1 SNHLY, CDR2 FYNNEI. V was pared by 5 bases and J by 6 bases, with 7 bases of the junction left unmatched. In nucleotides, the CDR3 is TGTGCCAGCAGTACCCGACAGGGGGCTATTCAGCCCCAGCATTTT. The encoded protein is CASSTRQGAIQPQHF.

Comments on this clone: This CDR3 is also generated by other DNA sequences in the sample. The gene calls are TRBV7-2 and TRBJ1-5, with TRBD1 identical over 10 bases. CDR1 and CDR2 (germline): SGHTA, FQGNSA. Trimming at V came to 4 bases and at J to 7 bases, leaving 4 bases not matched to a gene. The CDR3 runs 14 residues. CDR3 bases: TGTGCCAGCAGCTCGACAGGGGGCCGGCAGCCCCAGCATTTT. Encoded protein: CASSSTGGRQPQHF. Full variable domain (remainder filled in from reference TRBV7-2 and TRBJ1-5): GAGVSQSPSNKVTEKGKDVELRCDPISGHTALYWYRQSLGQGLEFLIYFQGNSAPDKSGLPSDRFSAERTGGSVSTLTIQRTQQEDSAVYLCASSSTGGRQPQHFGDGTRLSIL.

The chain links TRBV6-5 to TRBJ2-1; TRBD2 matches 7 bases. This CDR3 is built from 14 residues. Losses at the gene ends were 10 bases for V and 2 bases for J; bases not matched to a gene: 8. Germline V lookup: CDR1 MNHEY, CDR2 SVGAGI. Here the CDR3 DNA reads TGTGCCACCCTTGGGGGGGTGACCTACAATGAGCAGTTCTTC. Protein product: CATLGGVTYNEQFF.

The V call is TRBV28, the J call TRBJ2-2; TRBD2 might be the D (6 bases). Germline loops: CDR1 MDHEN, CDR2 SYDVKM. The CDR3 spans 13 residues. Deletions cut 6 bases from V and 8 bases from J, with 13 bases between. CDR3 coding DNA: TGTGCCAGCAGAGGGACTCGAGGGGGGGAGCTGTTTTTT. Protein: CASRGTRGGELFF.

This clone was detected only a few times. The chain uses TRBV19 and TRBJ2-7, with D possibly TRBD1 on 5 matching bases. CDR1 is LNHDA and CDR2 is SQIVND in the germline V gene (reference sequence). The CDR3 has 14 residues. Trimming removed 5 bases at V and 0 bases at J, with 11 bases between. CDR3 DNA sequence: TGTGCCAGTAGTGCACAGGCGATCTCCTACGAGCAGTACTTC. Its translation: CASSAQAISYEQYF.

The chain is built from TRBV28 and TRBJ1-2; maybe TRBD1 (5 bases). The CDR3 is 11 residues long. Germline V lookup: CDR1 MDHEN, CDR2 SYDVKM. The V and J ends lost 6 bases and 8 bases respectively, with 10 bases between them. The CDR3 DNA follows: TGTGCCAGCAGCCTCGGGGGGGGCTACACCTTC. Translating it yields CASSLGGGYTF.

V usage is TRBV6-5 and J usage is TRBJ2-1, with 11 bases that match TRBD2. The V gene end was trimmed by 6 bases and the J gene end by 5 bases; junction bases not matched to a gene: 6. The V gene's germline CDR1 is MNHEY and CDR2 SVGAGI. The CDR3 runs 15 residues. CDR3 sequence: CASSPTSGDDNEQFF. CDR3 nucleotides: TGTGCCAGCAGCCCGACTAGCGGGGACGACAATGAGCAGTTCTTC.

This chain uses TRBV5-1 with TRBJ1-1; TRBD1 is a possible D gene (5 bases). The germline V and J ends were trimmed by 4 bases and 3 bases, with 10 bases remaining between them. This CDR3 is built from 13 residues. In germline, CDR1 is SGHRS, CDR2 YFSETQ. The DNA of the CDR3 is TGCGCCAGCAGCCTGGCAGGGTACACTGAAGCTTTCTTT. Its protein product is CASSLAGYTEAFF.

V and J are TRBV5-1 and TRBJ1-1; D is ambiguous. CDR3 length: 13 amino acids. Germline assignment: CDR1 SGHRS and CDR2 YFSETQ. Trimming pared 2 bases from V and 3 bases from J, leaving 8 bases between. The CDR3 bases are TGCGCCAGCAGCTTCGGTGAGGACACTGAAGCTTTCTTT. This encodes CASSFGEDTEAFF.

The chain couples TRBV19 to TRBJ2-1; no definite D call. This CDR3 has 12 amino acids. V gave up 6 bases and J gave up 10 bases, with 13 bases separating them. The germline V gene has CDR1 LNHDA and CDR2 SQIVND (reference sequence). As DNA, the CDR3 is TGTGCCAGTAGCACACTCCCCGGGGAGCAGTTCTTC. Amino acid sequence: CASSTLPGEQFF.

The rearrangement uses TRBV9 and TRBJ2-1; the match to TRBD2 covers 10 bases. The germline V gene has CDR1 SGDLS and CDR2 YYNGEE. The CDR3 runs to 16 residues. After removal of 0 bases from V and 8 bases from J, the junction contained 8 bases not matched to a gene. The CDR3 is CASSVEAGGPHDEQFF. The CDR3 DNA follows: TGTGCCAGCAGCGTAGAAGCGGGAGGGCCCCATGATGAGCAGTTCTTC.

The chain is built from TRBV27 and TRBJ2-5; the D is unclear. Germline assignment: CDR1 MNHEY and CDR2 SMNVEV (reference sequence). Trimming shortened V by 5 bases and J by 5 bases, and 15 bases separated the two germline ends. CDR3 length: 14 amino acids. The CDR3 reads CASSPIPAIETQYF. As DNA, the CDR3 is TGTGCCAGCAGTCCGATCCCAGCGATTGAGACCCAGTACTTC.

The J gene is TRBJ1-6, the V gene TRBV2, with D possibly being TRBD1 (6 bases). Trimming stripped 7 bases from V and 5 bases from J, with 18 bases between. The CDR3 spans 16 residues. Germline CDR1 reads SNHLY; CDR2 reads FYNNEI. CDR3 bases: TGTGCCAGCACCGAGACCAGGGGCGCGCATAATTCACCCCTCCACTTT. Its protein product is CASTETRGAHNSPLHF.

This sequence joins TRBV30 and TRBJ2-3, with 13 nucleotides matching TRBD2. J gave up 5 bases and V 2 bases, and 4 bases lay outside the gene matches. The CDR3 is 15 amino acids. Germline-derived CDR1 and CDR2 are GTSNPN and SVGIG (reference sequence). DNA for the CDR3: TGTGCCTGGAGTCCACTAGCGGGGGGGATAGATACGCAGTATTTT. Translating gives CAWSPLAGGIDTQYF.

V and J are TRBV6-5 and TRBJ1-1; D call uncertain. This CDR3 is 15 amino acids long. V dropped 5 bases and J dropped 3 bases, with 16 bases sitting between them. Germline CDR1 and CDR2: MNHEY and SVGAGI. The CDR3: CASSPRRAGDTEAFF. DNA for the CDR3: TGTGCCAGCAGTCCCAGACGGGCCGGGGACACTGAAGCTTTCTTT.

The CDR3 nucleotides read TGTGCCAGCAGTTCCTCGGGACAGGGGTGGGGCGAGCAGTACTTC. It yields the protein CASSSSGQGWGEQYF. This chain uses TRBV28 with TRBJ2-7, with 10 bases that match TRBD1. J lost 6 bases, V lost 4 bases, and 9 bases had no gene match. Germline-derived CDR1 and CDR2 are MDHEN and SYDVKM. The CDR3 spans 15 residues.

This sequence joins TRBV29-1 and TRBJ1-2, with D possibly TRBD1 on 6 matching bases. The germline V gene encodes CDR1 SQVTM and CDR2 ANQGSEA. The V end lost 7 bases, the J end lost 1 base, and 19 bases lay between the germline ends. The CDR3 sequence is 15 residues long. This CDR3 is CSAGGGAGFNYGYTF. The CDR3 nucleotides read TGCAGCGCCGGTGGGGGGGCAGGTTTTAACTATGGCTACACCTTC.

This chain joins TRBV28 and TRBJ2-3; 10 bases map to TRBD1. CDR3 length equals 16 residues. Germline V lookup: CDR1 MDHEN, CDR2 SYDVKM. Trimming at V came to 7 bases and at J to 2 bases, leaving 9 bases not matched to a gene. Here the CDR3 DNA reads TGTGCCAGCAAAAGACAGGGGGCAAGACACACAGATACGCAGTATTTT. Its translation: CASKRQGARHTDTQYF.

The rearrangement joins TRBV1 to TRBJ2-3; the table's D call of TRBD2 was not tested on the DNA. TRBV1 is reported as a pseudogene. The CDR3 length is 17 residues. The CDR3 nucleotides are TGCACCAGCAGCCAAACGACTAGCGGGAGAACCACAGATACGCAGTATTTT. It translates to CTSSQTTSGRTTDTQYF.

This chain uses TRBV4-2 with TRBJ1-2; weak D call: TRBD1 (5 bases). This CDR3 is built from 11 residues. Germline CDR1 and CDR2: LGHNA and YNFKEQ. Trimming removed 4 bases from V and 12 bases from J, with 12 bases in between. Here the CDR3 reads CASSLGGRHTF. DNA of the CDR3: TGTGCCAGCAGCCTCGGGGGACGGCACACCTTC.

V and J are TRBV11-1 and TRBJ1-3; D possibly corresponds to TRBD1 (5 bases). CDR3 length equals 15 residues. The V and J ends lost 2 bases and 7 bases respectively, with 15 bases between them. Germline V gene sequence: CDR1 SGHAT, CDR2 FQDESV (reference sequence). The CDR3 is CASSLQGTTANTIYF. Here the CDR3 DNA reads TGTGCCAGCAGCTTACAGGGAACCACCGCGAACACCATATATTTT.

DNA for the CDR3: TGTGCCAGCAGCTTGGCCTTTAGACGGGGTAACACTGAAGCTTTCTTT. This sequence encodes CASSLAFRRGNTEAFF. The V and J genes are TRBV5-4 and TRBJ1-1, with D uncertain. The V gene lost 0 bases and the J gene lost 2 bases, with 14 bases spanning the gap. The CDR3 contains 16 residues. The germline gives CDR1 SGHNT, CDR2 YYREEE (reference sequence).

The rearrangement links TRBV4-3 to TRBJ2-1, with TRBD1 matching over 7 bases. The J segment lost 4 bases and the V segment lost 4 bases, leaving 7 bases of the junction unmatched. This CDR3 comprises 15 residues. Per the germline V gene, CDR1 is LGHNA and CDR2 is YSLEER. CDR3 in DNA: TGCGCCAGCAGCCGAGATTGGGACAGATACAATGAGCAGTTCTTC. Its protein is CASSRDWDRYNEQFF.

In its sample, this clone was seen once. The rearrangement joins TRBV5-1 to TRBJ2-7; the match to TRBD1 covers 9 bases. The V segment lost 5 bases and the J segment 0 bases; nucleotides outside the gene matches: 3. From germline, CDR1 is SGHRS and CDR2 YFSETQ. The CDR3 runs 14 residues. The CDR3 reads CASRPGQGSYEQYF. In nucleotides, the CDR3 is TGCGCCAGCAGACCGGGACAGGGCTCCTACGAGCAGTACTTC.

The genes are TRBV7-9 and TRBJ1-4, with no clear D. The CDR3 spans 14 residues. CDR1 is SEHNR, CDR2 FQNEAQ, per germline (reference sequence). Trimming pared 5 bases from V and 0 bases from J, leaving 7 bases between. DNA of the CDR3: TGTGCCAGCAGCCTCGGGTCAACTAATGAAAAACTGTTTTTT. This gives the protein CASSLGSTNEKLFF.